The clone carrying this T cell receptor beta chain was counted a single time. Its matching antigen is unknown. The data are from a study of graft-versus-host responses after intestinal transplantation. Study context: Multivisceral, liver-intestinal, or isolated intestinal grafts went to recipients. Anti-thymocyte globulin induction was given to all recipients, followed by tacrolimus and steroids for around three years. Study findings and constraints: The highest levels of circulating GvH clones went along with early declines in HvG clones after transplant. Among recipient marrow samples, GvH clones were found; some appeared first in ileum or blood.

Produced via immunoSEQ multiplex PCR; TCRdb's table is partial and in-frame only. The profile shows under 130,000 clones, approximately 94% of them singletons. The clonotype comes from a human donor who received an intestinal transplant. Here the sequenced sample was unstimulated CD8+ T cells sorted from spleen or lymph node cells, taken before intestinal transplant.

The CDR3 DNA is TGCGCCAGCAGCTTCCAAGGGACTAGCTATACTGAGCAGTTCTTC. It codes for CASSFQGTSYTEQFF. The chain recombines TRBV5-1 with TRBJ2-1; 9 bases are shared with TRBD2. This CDR3 contains 15 residues. The V gene end was trimmed by 2 bases and the J gene end by 9 bases; junction bases not matched to a gene: 9. Germline V CDR1 and CDR2: SGHRS, YFSETQ.